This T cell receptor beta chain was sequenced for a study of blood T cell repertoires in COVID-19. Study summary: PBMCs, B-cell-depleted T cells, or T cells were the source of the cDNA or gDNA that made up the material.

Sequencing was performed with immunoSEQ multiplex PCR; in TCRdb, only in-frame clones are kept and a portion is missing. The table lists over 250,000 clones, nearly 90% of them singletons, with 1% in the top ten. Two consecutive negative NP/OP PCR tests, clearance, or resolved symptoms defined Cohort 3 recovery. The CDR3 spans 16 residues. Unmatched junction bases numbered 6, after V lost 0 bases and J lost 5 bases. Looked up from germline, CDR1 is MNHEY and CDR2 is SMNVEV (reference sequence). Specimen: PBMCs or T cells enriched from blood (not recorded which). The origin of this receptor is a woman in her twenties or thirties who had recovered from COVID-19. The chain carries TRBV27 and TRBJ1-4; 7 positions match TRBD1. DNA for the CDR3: TGTGCCAGCAGTTTATCGATGGCAGGGGGGAATGAAAAACTGTTTTTT. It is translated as CASSLSMAGGNEKLFF.